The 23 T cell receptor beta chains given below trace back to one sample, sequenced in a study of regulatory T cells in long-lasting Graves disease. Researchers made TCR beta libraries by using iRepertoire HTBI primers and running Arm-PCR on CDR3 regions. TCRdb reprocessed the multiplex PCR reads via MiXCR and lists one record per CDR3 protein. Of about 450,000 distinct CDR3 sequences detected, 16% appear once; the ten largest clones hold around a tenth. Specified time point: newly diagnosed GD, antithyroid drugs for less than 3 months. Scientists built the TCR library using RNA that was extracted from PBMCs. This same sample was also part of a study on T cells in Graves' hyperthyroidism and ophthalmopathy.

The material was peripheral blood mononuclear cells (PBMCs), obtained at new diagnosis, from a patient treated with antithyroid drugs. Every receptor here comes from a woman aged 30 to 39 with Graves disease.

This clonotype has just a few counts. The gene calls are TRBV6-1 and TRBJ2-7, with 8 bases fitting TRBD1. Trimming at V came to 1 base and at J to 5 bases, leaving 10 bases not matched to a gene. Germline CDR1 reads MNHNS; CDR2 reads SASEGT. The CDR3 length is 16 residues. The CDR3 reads CASSEGEDRVPHEQYF. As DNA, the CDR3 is TGTGCCAGCAGTGAAGGAGAGGACAGGGTCCCTCACGAGCAGTACTTC.

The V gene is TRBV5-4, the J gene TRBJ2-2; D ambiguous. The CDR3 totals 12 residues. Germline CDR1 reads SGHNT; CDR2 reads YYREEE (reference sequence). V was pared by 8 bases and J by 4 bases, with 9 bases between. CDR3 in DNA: TGTGCCAGTCAGATTGCCACCGGGGAGCTGTTTTTT. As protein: CASQIATGELFF.

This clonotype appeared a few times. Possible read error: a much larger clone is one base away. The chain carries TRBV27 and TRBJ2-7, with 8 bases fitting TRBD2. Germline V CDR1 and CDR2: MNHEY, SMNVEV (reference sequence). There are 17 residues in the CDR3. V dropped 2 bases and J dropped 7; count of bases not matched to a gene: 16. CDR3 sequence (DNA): TGTGCCAGCAGTTTAGGTCGGGCGGGGGGACCGTACAATGAGCAGTACTTC. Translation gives CASSLGRAGGPYNEQYF.

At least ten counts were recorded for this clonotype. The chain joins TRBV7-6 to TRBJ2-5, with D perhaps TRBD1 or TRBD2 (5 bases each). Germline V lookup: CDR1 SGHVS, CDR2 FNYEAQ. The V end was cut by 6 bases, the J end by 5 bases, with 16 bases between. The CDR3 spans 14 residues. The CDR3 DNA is TGTGCCAGCAGACTAGACAGAACGAGGGAGACCCAGTACTTC. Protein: CASRLDRTRETQYF.

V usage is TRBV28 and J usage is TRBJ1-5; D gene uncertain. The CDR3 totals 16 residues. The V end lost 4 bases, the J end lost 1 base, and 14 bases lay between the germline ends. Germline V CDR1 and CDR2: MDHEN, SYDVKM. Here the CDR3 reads CASSWRMSTSNQPQHF. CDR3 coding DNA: TGTGCCAGCAGTTGGAGGATGAGTACCAGCAATCAGCCCCAGCATTTT.

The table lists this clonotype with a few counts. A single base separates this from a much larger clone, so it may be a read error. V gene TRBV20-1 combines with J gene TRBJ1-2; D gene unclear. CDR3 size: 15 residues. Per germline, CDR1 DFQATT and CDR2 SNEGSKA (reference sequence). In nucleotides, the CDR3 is TGCAGTGCTTTTCCAGCGGCCGGGCCTAACTATGGCTCCACCTTC. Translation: CSAFPAAGPNYGSTF.

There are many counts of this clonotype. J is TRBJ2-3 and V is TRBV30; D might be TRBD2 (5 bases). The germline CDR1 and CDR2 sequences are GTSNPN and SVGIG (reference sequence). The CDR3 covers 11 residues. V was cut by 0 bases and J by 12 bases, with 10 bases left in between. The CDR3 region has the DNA TGTGCCTGGAGTGTAACTAGAACCCAGTATTTT. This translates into CAWSVTRTQYF.

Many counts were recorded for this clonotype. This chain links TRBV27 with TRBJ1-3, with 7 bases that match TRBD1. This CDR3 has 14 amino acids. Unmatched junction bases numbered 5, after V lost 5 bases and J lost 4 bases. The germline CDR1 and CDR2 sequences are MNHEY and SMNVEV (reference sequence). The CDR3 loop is CASSVTGAGNTIYF. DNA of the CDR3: TGTGCCAGCAGTGTCACAGGGGCGGGAAACACCATATATTTT.

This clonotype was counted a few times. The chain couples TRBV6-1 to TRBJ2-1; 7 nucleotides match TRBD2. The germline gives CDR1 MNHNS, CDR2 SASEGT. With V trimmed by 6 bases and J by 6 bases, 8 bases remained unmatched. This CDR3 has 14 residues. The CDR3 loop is CASRRLPSGNEQFF. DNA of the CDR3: TGTGCCAGCAGACGACTCCCTAGCGGCAATGAGCAGTTCTTC.

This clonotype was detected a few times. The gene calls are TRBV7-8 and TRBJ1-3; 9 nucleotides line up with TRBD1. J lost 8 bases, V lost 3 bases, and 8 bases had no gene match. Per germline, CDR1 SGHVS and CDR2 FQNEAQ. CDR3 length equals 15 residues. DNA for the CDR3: TGTGCCAGCAGCTTGGGACAGGGACCTTTCGACACCATATATTTT. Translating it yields CASSLGQGPFDTIYF. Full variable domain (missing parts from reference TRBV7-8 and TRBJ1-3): GAGVSQSPRYKVAKRGQDVALRCDPISGHVSLFWYQQALGQGPEFLTYFQNEAQLDKSGLPSDRFFAERPEGSVSTLKIQRTQQEDSAVYLCASSLGQGPFDTIYFGEGSWLTVV.

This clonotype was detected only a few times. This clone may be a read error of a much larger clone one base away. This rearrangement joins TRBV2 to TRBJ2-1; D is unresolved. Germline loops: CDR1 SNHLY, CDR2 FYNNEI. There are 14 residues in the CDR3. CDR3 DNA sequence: TGTGCCAGCAACTTACTCAGCTCCTACAATGAGCAGCTCTTC. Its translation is CASNLLSSYNEQLF.

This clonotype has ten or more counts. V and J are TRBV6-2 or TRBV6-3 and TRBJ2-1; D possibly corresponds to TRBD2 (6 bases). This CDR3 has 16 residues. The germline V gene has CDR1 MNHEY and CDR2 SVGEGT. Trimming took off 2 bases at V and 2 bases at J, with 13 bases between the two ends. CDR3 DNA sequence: TGTGCCAGCAGTTACCCCGCGGGATCTGCCTACAATGAGCAGTTCTTC. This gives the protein CASSYPAGSAYNEQFF.

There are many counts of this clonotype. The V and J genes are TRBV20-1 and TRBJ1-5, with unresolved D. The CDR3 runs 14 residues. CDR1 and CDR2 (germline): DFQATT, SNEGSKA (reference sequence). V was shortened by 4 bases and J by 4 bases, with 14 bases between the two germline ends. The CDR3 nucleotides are TGCAGTGCTATTGATCAGGATCGAAATCAGCCCCAGCATTTT. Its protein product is CSAIDQDRNQPQHF.

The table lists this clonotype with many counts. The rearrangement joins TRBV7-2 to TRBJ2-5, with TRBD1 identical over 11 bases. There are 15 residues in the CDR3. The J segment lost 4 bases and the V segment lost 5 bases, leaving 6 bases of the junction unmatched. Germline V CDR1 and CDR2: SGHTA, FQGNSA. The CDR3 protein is CASSRPGTGGETQYF. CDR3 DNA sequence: TGTGCCAGCAGCCGTCCCGGGACAGGGGGAGAGACCCAGTACTTC.

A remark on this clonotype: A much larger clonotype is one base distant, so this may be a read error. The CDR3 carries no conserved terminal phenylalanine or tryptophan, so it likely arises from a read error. The CDR3 DNA sequence: TGTGCCAGCATGGATGGGGACACTGAAGCTTTCTCT. Protein: CASMDGDTEAFS. V is TRBV28 and J is TRBJ1-1; no definite D call. Germline V gene data show CDR1 as MDHEN and CDR2 as SYDVKM. The CDR3 runs to 12 residues. V lost 7 bases to trimming and J lost 3 bases, with 9 bases between them.

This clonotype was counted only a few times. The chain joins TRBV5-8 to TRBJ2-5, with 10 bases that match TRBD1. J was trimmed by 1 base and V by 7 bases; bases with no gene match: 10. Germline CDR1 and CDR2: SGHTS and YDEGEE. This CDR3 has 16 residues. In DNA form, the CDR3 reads TGTGCCAGCGGGAGGGGGACAGGGGCTCTCCAAGAGACCCAGTACTTC. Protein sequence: CASGRGTGALQETQYF.

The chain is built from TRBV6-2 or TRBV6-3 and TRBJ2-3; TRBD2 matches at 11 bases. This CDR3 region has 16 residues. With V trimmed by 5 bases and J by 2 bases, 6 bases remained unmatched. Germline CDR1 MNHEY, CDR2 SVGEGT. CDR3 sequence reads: CASSRLAGPPTDTQYF. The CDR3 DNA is TGTGCCAGCAGTCGACTAGCGGGACCTCCCACAGATACGCAGTATTTT.

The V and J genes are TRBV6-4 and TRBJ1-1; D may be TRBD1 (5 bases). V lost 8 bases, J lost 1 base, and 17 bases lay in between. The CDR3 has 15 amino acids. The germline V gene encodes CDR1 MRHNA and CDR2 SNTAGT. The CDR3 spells CASAERIQGNTEAFF. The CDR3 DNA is TGTGCCAGCGCTGAACGCATCCAGGGGAACACTGAAGCTTTCTTT.

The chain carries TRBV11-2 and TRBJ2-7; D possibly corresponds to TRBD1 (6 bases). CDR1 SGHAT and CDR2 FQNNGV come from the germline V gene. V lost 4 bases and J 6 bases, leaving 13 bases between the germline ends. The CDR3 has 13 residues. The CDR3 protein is CASSSSTGTEQYF. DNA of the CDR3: TGTGCCAGCAGCTCCTCCACAGGGACCGAGCAGTACTTC.

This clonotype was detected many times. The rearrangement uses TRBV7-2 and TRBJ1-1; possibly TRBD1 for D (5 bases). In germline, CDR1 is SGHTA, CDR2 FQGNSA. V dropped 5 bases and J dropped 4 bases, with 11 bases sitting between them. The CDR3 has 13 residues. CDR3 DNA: TGTGCCAGCAGCCGACCGGGGGGCACTGAAGCTTTCTTT. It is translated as CASSRPGGTEAFF.

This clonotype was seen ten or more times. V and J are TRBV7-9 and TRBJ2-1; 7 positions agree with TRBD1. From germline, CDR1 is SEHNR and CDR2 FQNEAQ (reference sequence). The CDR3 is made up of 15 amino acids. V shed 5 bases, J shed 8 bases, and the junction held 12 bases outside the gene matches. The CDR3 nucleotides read TGTGCCAGCAGCCATACAGGGGCCCCTCGTGATGAGCAGTTCTTC. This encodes CASSHTGAPRDEQFF.

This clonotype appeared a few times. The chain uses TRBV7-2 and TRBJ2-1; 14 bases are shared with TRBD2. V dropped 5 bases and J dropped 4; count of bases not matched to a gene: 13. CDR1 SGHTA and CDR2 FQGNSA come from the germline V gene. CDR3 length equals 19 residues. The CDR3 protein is CASSPRWGLAGVVYNEQFF. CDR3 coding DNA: TGTGCCAGCAGCCCCCGGTGGGGACTAGCGGGAGTTGTATACAATGAGCAGTTCTTC. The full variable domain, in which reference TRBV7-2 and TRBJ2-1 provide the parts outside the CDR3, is GAGVSQSPSNKVTEKGKDVELRCDPISGHTALYWYRQSLGQGLEFLIYFQGNSAPDKSGLPSDRFSAERTGGSVSTLTIQRTQQEDSAVYLCASSPRWGLAGVVYNEQFFGPGTRLTVL.

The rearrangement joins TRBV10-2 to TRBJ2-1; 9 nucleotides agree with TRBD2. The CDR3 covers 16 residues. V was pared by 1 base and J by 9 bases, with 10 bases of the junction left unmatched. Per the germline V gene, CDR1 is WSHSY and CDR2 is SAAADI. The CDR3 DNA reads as TGCGCCAGCAGTGAGTTTCTAGCGGGATCACCGGTTGAGCAGTTCTTC. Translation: CASSEFLAGSPVEQFF.